This T cell receptor (beta chain) was recovered during a study of T cell responses to AZD1222 COVID-19 vaccine. Study observations and caveats: Clonal diversity was possibly underestimated, and the donors were mostly white British, with more females. At 160-218 and 743-854, vaccine-associated CD4 TCRs were dominant, and they spanned spike. Two AZD1222 administrations were followed by greater Spike-specific TCR breadth and depth.

There are a few counts of this clone. Its specificity is unknown. Sequencing was performed with immunoSEQ multiplex PCR; in TCRdb, only in-frame clones are kept and a portion is missing. Counted here are tens of thousands of clones, approximately 92% occurring once; the ten biggest clones make up approximately 9.3%. The CDR3 consists of 15 residues. Trimming removed 10 bases from V and 0 bases from J; junction bases left unmatched: 9. Germline V gene lookup returns CDR1 MNHEY and CDR2 SVGAGI. Sequenced material: peripheral blood, taken 28 days after the second AZD1222 dose. The TCR was taken from an adult who received the AZD1222 COVID-19 vaccine. V and J are TRBV6-5 and TRBJ2-1; TRBD2 matches 7 bases. The CDR3 coding sequence is TGTGCCACTCGCGGGGCGGGAGCCTCCTACAATGAGCAGTTCTTC. Amino acids: CATRGAGASYNEQFF.